This TCR beta chain is from a study of PD-1 blockade in mismatch repair-deficient tumors. About the study: Enrolled about 2012-2016, patients had progressing, pretreated mismatch repair-deficient cancers of more than ten types.

Germline V gives CDR1 LGHNA, CDR2 YNFKEQ. Germline trimming cut 0 bases from V and 4 bases from J; bases unmatched to any gene: 17. This CDR3 is 20 amino acids long. The table came from immunoSEQ multiplex PCR; TCRdb's copy has only in-frame clones and leaves some out. The sample shows roughly 45,000 clones, approximately 80% of them seen only once. This clonotype was obtained from an adult with mismatch repair-deficient cancer. This chain connects TRBV4-2 to TRBJ1-1; 10 bases fit TRBD1. Source: PBMCs, taken before pembrolizumab treatment. CDR3: CASSQDYRDRGRRVPTEAFF. CDR3 nucleotides: TGTGCCAGCAGCCAAGACTACCGGGACAGGGGAAGGCGGGTGCCCACTGAAGCTTTCTTT.